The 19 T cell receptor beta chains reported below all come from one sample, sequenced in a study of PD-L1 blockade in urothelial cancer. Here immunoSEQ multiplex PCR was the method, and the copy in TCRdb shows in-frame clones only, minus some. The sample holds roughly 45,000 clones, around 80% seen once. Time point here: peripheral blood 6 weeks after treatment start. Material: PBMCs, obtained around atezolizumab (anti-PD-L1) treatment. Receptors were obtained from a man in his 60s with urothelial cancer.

The CDR3 DNA reads as TGTGCCAGCAGCCAAGATCGGGCCAGGGTGAACACTGAAGCTTTCTTT. Its protein is CASSQDRARVNTEAFF. The V gene is TRBV4-2, the J gene TRBJ1-1; D may be TRBD1 (5 bases). V lost 0 bases and J 0 bases, leaving 11 bases between the germline ends. CDR1 is LGHNA, CDR2 YNFKEQ, per germline. This CDR3 spans 16 amino acids.

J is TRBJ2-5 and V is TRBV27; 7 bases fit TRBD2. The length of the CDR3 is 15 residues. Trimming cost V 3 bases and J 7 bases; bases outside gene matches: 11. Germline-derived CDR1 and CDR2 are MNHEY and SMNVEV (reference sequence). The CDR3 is CASSFEGGSTGTQYF. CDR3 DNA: TGTGCCAGCAGTTTTGAGGGAGGGTCCACAGGGACCCAGTACTTC.

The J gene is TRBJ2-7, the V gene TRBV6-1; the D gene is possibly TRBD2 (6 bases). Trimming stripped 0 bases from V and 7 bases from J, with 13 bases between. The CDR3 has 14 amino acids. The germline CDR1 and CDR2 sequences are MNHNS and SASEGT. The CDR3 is CASSEAEGRGEQYF. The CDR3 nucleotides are TGTGCCAGCAGTGAAGCGGAGGGGCGCGGTGAGCAGTACTTC.

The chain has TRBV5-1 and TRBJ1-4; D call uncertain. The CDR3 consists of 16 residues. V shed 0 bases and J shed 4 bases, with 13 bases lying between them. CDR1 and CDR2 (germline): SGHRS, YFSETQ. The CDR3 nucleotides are TGCGCCAGCAGCTTGGATGGAGTGGGAGATAATGAAAAACTGTTTTTT. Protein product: CASSLDGVGDNEKLFF.

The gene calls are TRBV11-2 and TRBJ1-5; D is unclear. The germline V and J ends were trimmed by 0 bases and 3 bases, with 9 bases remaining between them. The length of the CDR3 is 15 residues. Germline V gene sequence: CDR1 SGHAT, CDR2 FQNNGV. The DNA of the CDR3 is TGTGCCAGCAGCTTAGATGCGAGGCTCAATCAGCCCCAGCATTTT. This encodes CASSLDARLNQPQHF. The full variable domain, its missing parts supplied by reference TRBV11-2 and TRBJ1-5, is EAGVAQSPRYKIIEKRQSVAFWCNPISGHATLYWYQQILGQGPKLLIQFQNNGVVDDSQLPKDRFSAERLKGVDSTLKIQPAKLEDSAVYLCASSLDARLNQPQHFGDGTRLSIL.

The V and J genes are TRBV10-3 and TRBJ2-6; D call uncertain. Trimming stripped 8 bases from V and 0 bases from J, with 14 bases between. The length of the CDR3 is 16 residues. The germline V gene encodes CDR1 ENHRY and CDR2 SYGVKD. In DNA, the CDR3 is TGTGCCATCCCAGGCAGTGCCCTCTCTGGGGCCAACGTCCTGACTTTC. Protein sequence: CAIPGSALSGANVLTF.

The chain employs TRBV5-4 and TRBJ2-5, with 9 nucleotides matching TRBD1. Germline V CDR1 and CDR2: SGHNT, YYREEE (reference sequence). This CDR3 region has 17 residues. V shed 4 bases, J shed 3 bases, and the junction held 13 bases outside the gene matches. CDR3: CASSLGTGNEPEETQYF. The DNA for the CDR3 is TGTGCCAGCAGCCTAGGGACAGGGAATGAGCCAGAAGAGACCCAGTACTTC.

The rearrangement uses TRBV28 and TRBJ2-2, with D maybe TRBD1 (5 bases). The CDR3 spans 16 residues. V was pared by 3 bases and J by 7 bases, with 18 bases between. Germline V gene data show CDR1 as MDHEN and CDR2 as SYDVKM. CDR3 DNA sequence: TGTGCCAGCAGTTTTGCGGACACACCGTTCGTCGGGGAGCTGTTTTTT. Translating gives CASSFADTPFVGELFF.

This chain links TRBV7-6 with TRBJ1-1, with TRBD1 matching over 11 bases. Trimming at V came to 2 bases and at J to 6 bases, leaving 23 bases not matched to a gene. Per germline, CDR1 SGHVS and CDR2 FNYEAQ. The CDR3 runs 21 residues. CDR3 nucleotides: TGTGCCAGCAGCTTACTGGGACAGGGGGTAAAAGGGCCCTTGGAGAGCGCTGAAGCTTTCTTT. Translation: CASSLLGQGVKGPLESAEAFF.

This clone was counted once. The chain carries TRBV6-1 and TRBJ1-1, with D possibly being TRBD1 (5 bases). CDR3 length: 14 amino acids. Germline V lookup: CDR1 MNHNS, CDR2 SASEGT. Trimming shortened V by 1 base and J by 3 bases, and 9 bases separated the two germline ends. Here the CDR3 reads CASSEDRGDTEAFF. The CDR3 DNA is TGTGCCAGCAGTGAAGACCGGGGGGACACTGAAGCTTTCTTT.

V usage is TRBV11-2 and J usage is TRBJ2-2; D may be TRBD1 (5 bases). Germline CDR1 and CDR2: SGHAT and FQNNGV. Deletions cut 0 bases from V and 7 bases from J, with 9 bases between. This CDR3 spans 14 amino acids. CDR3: CASSLEGQGGELFF. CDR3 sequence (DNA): TGTGCCAGCAGCTTAGAAGGGCAGGGCGGGGAGCTGTTTTTT.

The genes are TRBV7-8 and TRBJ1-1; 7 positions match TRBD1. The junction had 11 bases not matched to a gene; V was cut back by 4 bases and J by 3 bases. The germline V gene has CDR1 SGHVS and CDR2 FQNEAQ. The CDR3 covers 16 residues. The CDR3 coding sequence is TGTGCCAGCAGCTCAGCGACAGGGAGGAGGGACACTGAAGCTTTCTTT. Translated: CASSSATGRRDTEAFF.

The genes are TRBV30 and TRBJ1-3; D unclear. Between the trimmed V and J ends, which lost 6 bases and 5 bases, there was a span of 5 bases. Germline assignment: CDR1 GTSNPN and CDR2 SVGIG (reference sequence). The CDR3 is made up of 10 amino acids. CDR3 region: CACIRNTIYF. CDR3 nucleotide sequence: TGTGCCTGTATCCGAAACACCATATATTTT.

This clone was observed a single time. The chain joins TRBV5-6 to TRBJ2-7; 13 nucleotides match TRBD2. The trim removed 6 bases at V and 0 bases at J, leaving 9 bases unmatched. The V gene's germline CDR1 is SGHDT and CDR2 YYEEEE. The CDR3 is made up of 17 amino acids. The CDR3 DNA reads TGTGCCAGCACCAGGACTAGCGGGGGCCTAAGCTCCTACGAGCAGTACTTC. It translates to CASTRTSGGLSSYEQYF. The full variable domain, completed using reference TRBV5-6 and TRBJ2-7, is DAGVTQSPTHLIKTRGQQVTLRCSPKSGHDTVSWYQQALGQGPQFIFQYYEEEERQRGNFPDRFSGHQFPNYSSELNVNALLLGDSALYLCASTRTSGGLSSYEQYFGPGTRLTVT.

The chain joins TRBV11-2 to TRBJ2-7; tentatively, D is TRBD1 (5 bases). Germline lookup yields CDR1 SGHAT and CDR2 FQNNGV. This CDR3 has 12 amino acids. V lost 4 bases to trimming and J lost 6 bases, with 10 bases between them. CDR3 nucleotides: TGTGCCAGCAGCTCGAGACAGAGCGAGCAGTACTTC. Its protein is CASSSRQSEQYF.

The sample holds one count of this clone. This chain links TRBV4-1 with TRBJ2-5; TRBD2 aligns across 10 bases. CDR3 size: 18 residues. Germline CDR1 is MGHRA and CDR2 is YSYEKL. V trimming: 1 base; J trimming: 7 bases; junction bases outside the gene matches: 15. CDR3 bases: TGCGCCAGCAGCCAAGTAGCTAGCGGGGGTGTAAAGGAGAGGACCCAGTACTTC. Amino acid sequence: CASSQVASGGVKERTQYF.

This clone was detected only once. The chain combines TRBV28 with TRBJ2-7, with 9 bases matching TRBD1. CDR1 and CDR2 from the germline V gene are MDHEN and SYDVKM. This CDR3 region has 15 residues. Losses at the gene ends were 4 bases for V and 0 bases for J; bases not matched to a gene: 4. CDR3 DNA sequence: TGTGCCAGCAGTTCCCCGGGACAGGGCTCCTACGAGCAGTACTTC. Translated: CASSSPGQGSYEQYF.

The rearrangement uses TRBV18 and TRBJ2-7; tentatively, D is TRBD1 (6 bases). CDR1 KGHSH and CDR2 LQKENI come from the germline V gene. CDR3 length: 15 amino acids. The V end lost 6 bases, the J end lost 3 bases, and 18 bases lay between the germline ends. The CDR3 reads CASSLLQGPIYEQYF. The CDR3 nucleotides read TGTGCCAGCTCTCTTCTACAGGGCCCTATCTACGAGCAGTACTTC.

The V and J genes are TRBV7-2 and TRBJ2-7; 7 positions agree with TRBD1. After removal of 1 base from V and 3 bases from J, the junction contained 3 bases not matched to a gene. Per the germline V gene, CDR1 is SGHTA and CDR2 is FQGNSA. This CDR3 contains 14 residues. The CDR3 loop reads CASSLDRDSYEQYF. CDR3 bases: TGTGCCAGCAGCTTAGATCGGGACAGCTACGAGCAGTACTTC.